These 9 T cell receptor beta chains were all obtained from the same sample, sequenced in a study of regulatory T cells in long-lasting Graves disease. Arm-PCR with iRepertoire HTBI primers amplified the CDR3 regions for these TCR beta libraries. TCRdb reprocessed the multiplex PCR reads via MiXCR and lists one record per CDR3 protein. The repertoire has almost 450,000 distinct CDR3 sequences, about 17% of them found once; the top ten carry approximately 11%. Stated time point: newly diagnosed GD, antithyroid drugs for less than 3 months. The TCR library was prepared using RNA isolated from PBMCs. These data were also filed under a second study, of T cells in Graves' hyperthyroidism and ophthalmopathy.

Sample: peripheral blood mononuclear cells (PBMCs), taken at new diagnosis, from a patient treated with antithyroid drugs. These receptors were collected from a woman aged 25 to 39 with Graves disease.

There are a few counts of this clonotype. The chain is built from TRBV6-1 and TRBJ1-4; D is unresolved. The length of the CDR3 is 17 residues. CDR1 and CDR2 from the germline V gene are MNHNS and SASEGT. Trimming took 6 bases from V and 0 from J, leaving 17 bases between them. In nucleotides, the CDR3 is TGTGCCAGCAGACGAAAAAAGGACCTCGCAACTAATGAAAAACTGTTTTTT. Protein sequence: CASRRKKDLATNEKLFF.

Ten or more counts support this clonotype. The chain joins TRBV7-3 to TRBJ2-3; 7 bases map to TRBD1. CDR1 SGHTA and CDR2 FQGTGA come from the germline V gene. The CDR3 sequence is 15 residues long. V was pared by 5 bases and J by 4 bases, with 9 bases of the junction left unmatched. In nucleotides, the CDR3 is TGTGCCAGCAGCACCGGGACAGTAGCCTCAGATACGCAGTATTTT. Translating it yields CASSTGTVASDTQYF.

V and J are TRBV27 and TRBJ1-2; 8 bases align to TRBD1. CDR3 length: 15 amino acids. Germline V gene lookup returns CDR1 MNHEY and CDR2 SMNVEV (reference sequence). With 5 bases clipped from V and 6 bases from J, the junction kept 11 bases outside the gene matches. The CDR3 region is CASSPGTGGWDGYTF. The DNA of the CDR3 is TGTGCCAGCAGTCCCGGGACAGGAGGTTGGGATGGCTACACCTTC.

The chain couples TRBV2 to TRBJ2-4; 7 nucleotides line up with TRBD1. V shed 11 bases, J shed 2 bases, and the junction held 9 bases outside the gene matches. Germline values: CDR1 SNHLY, CDR2 FYNNEI. The CDR3 totals 14 residues. CDR3: CAGRQGVSKNIQYF. CDR3 DNA: TGTGCCGGTAGACAGGGTGTGTCCAAAAACATTCAGTACTTC.

This clonotype was found many times. The genes are TRBV28 and TRBJ2-1; D gene ambiguous. The CDR3 is made up of 15 amino acids. Looked up from germline, CDR1 is MDHEN and CDR2 is SYDVKM. V was shortened by 2 bases and J by 5 bases, with 13 bases between the two germline ends. The DNA for the CDR3 is TGTGCCAGCAGTTTAGTGTTGTTTCGGGACAATGAGCAGTTCTTC. This gives the protein CASSLVLFRDNEQFF.

This clonotype was observed many times. This chain joins TRBV28 and TRBJ1-4; 8 bases agree with TRBD1. Unmatched junction bases numbered 4, after V lost 7 bases and J lost 6 bases. CDR3 length: 13 amino acids. Germline CDR1 MDHEN, CDR2 SYDVKM. The CDR3 nucleotides read TGTGCCAGCATAACAGGGGGAGATGAAAAACTGTTTTTT. It specifies CASITGGDEKLFF.

This clonotype appeared a few times. This chain connects TRBV6-5 to TRBJ1-5, with D tentatively TRBD1 (5 bases). The CDR3 totals 15 residues. Germline V CDR1 and CDR2: MNHEY, SVGAGI. V lost 2 bases, J lost 7 bases, and 15 bases lay in between. The CDR3 region has the DNA TGTGCCAGCAGTTACGGGGCAGCCCCCAGGCAGCCCCAGCATTTT. It yields the protein CASSYGAAPRQPQHF.

This clonotype has more than one count but fewer than ten. V usage is TRBV10-3 and J usage is TRBJ2-7, with D perhaps TRBD1 (6 bases). The germline V gene encodes CDR1 ENHRY and CDR2 SYGVKD. V lost 6 bases and J 4 bases, leaving 13 bases between the germline ends. This CDR3 region has 13 residues. The CDR3 spells CAIRDGTTYEQYF. The CDR3 coding sequence is TGTGCCATCAGAGACGGGACAACATACGAGCAGTACTTC.

Ten or more counts support this clonotype. The V and J genes are TRBV6-1 and TRBJ2-7; 10 bases are shared with TRBD2. Germline V gene sequence: CDR1 MNHNS, CDR2 SASEGT. The CDR3 extends over 16 amino acids. J lost 2 bases, V lost 6 bases, and 10 bases had no gene match. CDR3 sequence reads: CASSLLGLAEPYEQYF. In nucleotides, the CDR3 is TGTGCCAGCAGCCTACTAGGACTAGCGGAACCCTACGAGCAGTACTTC.